The 26 T cell receptor beta chains below all came from one sample that was sequenced in a study of T-cell reconstitution after alpha-beta-depleted transplantation in children. As it was prepared, the TCRbeta library received unique molecular identifiers. TCRdb redid the calling of the PCR reads with MiXCR, one entry per CDR3 protein. This repertoire shows some 600,000 distinct CDR3 sequences, 10% to 15% found once; its top ten account for around 2.2%. The sample here was PBMCs, mostly from graft donor cells, taken 360 days after TCRalphabeta/CD19-depleted stem cell transplant. These receptors were obtained from a male patient between 5 and 17 years old who had a stem cell transplant for acute myeloid leukemia, so the T cells may come from the graft donor.

This clonotype was counted only a few times. The chain recombines TRBV7-3 with TRBJ2-1; D gene ambiguous. There are 15 residues in the CDR3. Germline loops: CDR1 SGHTA, CDR2 FQGTGA. V lost 5 bases and J 3 bases, leaving 14 bases between the germline ends. The CDR3 reads CASSLDVLSYNEQFF. CDR3 nucleotides: TGTGCCAGCAGCCTCGACGTCCTCAGCTACAATGAGCAGTTCTTC.

This rearrangement joins TRBV28 to TRBJ2-4; D uncertain. This CDR3 has 17 amino acids. Trimming took 1 base from V and 3 from J, leaving 16 bases between them. CDR1 and CDR2 from the germline V gene are MDHEN and SYDVKM. The CDR3 here is CASSLFFTGSLKNIQYF. The CDR3 nucleotides read TGTGCCAGCAGTTTATTTTTCACGGGTAGCCTCAAAAACATTCAGTACTTC.

This rearrangement joins TRBV3-1 to TRBJ2-1; 8 bases are a match to TRBD2. The CDR3 runs to 16 residues. The V gene end was trimmed by 0 bases and the J gene end by 9 bases; junction bases not matched to a gene: 10. Germline lookup yields CDR1 LGHDT and CDR2 YNNKEL (reference sequence). The CDR3 region is CASSQDGLAGFSEQFF. The DNA of the CDR3 is TGTGCCAGCAGCCAAGACGGACTAGCCGGTTTCTCTGAGCAGTTCTTC.

The chain uses TRBV5-1 and TRBJ2-1; tentative D call: TRBD2 (6 bases). This CDR3 comprises 12 residues. V dropped 7 bases and J dropped 3 bases, with 8 bases sitting between them. Germline V lookup: CDR1 SGHRS, CDR2 YFSETQ. This chain's CDR3 is CASREFYNEQFF. The CDR3, as DNA: TGCGCCAGCCGGGAGTTCTACAATGAGCAGTTCTTC.

This sequence joins TRBV6-5 and TRBJ1-1; no clear D gene. Looked up from germline, CDR1 is MNHEY and CDR2 is SVGAGI. V was trimmed by 0 bases and J by 5 bases, leaving 16 bases between them. The CDR3 has 16 residues. DNA of the CDR3: TGTGCCAGCAGTTACTCGACTGGGTTCGTGAGAACTGAAGCTTTCTTT. Its protein product is CASSYSTGFVRTEAFF.

This clonotype was seen at least ten times. The chain combines TRBV7-9 with TRBJ2-1; 12 positions match TRBD2. The CDR3 spans 18 residues. With V trimmed by 3 bases and J by 4 bases, 10 bases remained unmatched. CDR1 SEHNR and CDR2 FQNEAQ come from the germline V gene (reference sequence). The CDR3 spells CASSFPRLAGAIYNEQFF. In DNA, the CDR3 is TGTGCCAGCAGCTTTCCCCGACTAGCGGGAGCCATATACAATGAGCAGTTCTTC.

Regarding this clonotype: A much larger clonotype is one base distant, so this may be a read error. The chain uses TRBV25-1 and TRBJ2-7; no firm D call. From germline, CDR1 is MGHDK and CDR2 SYGVNS. CDR3 length: 17 amino acids. In DNA, the CDR3 is TGTGCCAGGAGTGAACTAAGGGCTAGTGGCCTTTCCTACGAGCAGTACTTC. Its translation: CARSELRASGLSYEQYF.

A few counts support this clonotype. CDR3 coding DNA: TGTGCCAGTACCCCTGGGTGGGGGACCTCCTACGAGCAGTACTTC. This codes for CASTPGWGTSYEQYF. V usage is TRBV19 and J usage is TRBJ2-7; D assignment may be TRBD1 or TRBD2 (5 bases each). Germline values: CDR1 LNHDA, CDR2 SQIVND (reference sequence). This CDR3 region has 15 residues. V was shortened by 7 bases and J by 0 bases, with 16 bases between the two germline ends.

The chain carries TRBV6-1 and TRBJ2-7; D remains ambiguous. Trimming shortened V by 5 bases and J by 3 bases, and 11 bases separated the two germline ends. This CDR3 has 13 residues. CDR1 and CDR2 from the germline V gene are MNHNS and SASEGT. The CDR3 DNA reads TGTGCCAGCAGTCCGGACGGCCTCTACGAGCAGTACTTC. Encoded protein: CASSPDGLYEQYF.

Concerning this clonotype: Since no conserved phenylalanine or tryptophan closes the CDR3, a read error is the likely cause. The chain carries TRBV28 and TRBJ2-3, with D possibly matching TRBD1 (6 bases). Germline values: CDR1 MDHEN, CDR2 SYDVKM. V dropped 7 bases and J dropped 7 bases, with 18 bases sitting between them. The CDR3 extends over 14 amino acids. The CDR3: CASTQFSGAYTQYY. In DNA form, the CDR3 reads TGTGCCAGCACCCAATTTTCAGGGGCCTATACGCAGTATTAT.

There are a few counts of this clonotype. The chain uses TRBV4-3 and TRBJ2-1; D is undetermined. This CDR3 has 16 residues. Germline CDR1 reads LGHNA; CDR2 reads YSLEER. V was shortened by 4 bases and J by 2 bases, with 15 bases between the two germline ends. CDR3 amino acids: CASSPAGPTTYNEQFF. As DNA, the CDR3 is TGCGCCAGCAGCCCCGCTGGACCTACTACCTACAATGAGCAGTTCTTC.

This clonotype was seen a few times. The chain has TRBV29-1 and TRBJ1-2; D not resolved. Trimming pared 4 bases from V and 0 bases from J, leaving 12 bases between. The CDR3 runs 14 residues. CDR1 and CDR2 (germline): SQVTM, ANQGSEA. This CDR3 is CSVGPLDANYGYTF. The CDR3 nucleotides are TGCAGCGTTGGCCCACTGGACGCTAACTATGGCTACACCTTC.

The chain couples TRBV28 to TRBJ2-7; 10 bases are a match to TRBD2. There are 16 residues in the CDR3. CDR1 MDHEN and CDR2 SYDVKM come from the germline V gene. V lost 4 bases, J lost 3 bases, and 9 bases stayed unmatched. The CDR3 protein is CASSSRLAGLSYEQYF. In DNA, the CDR3 is TGTGCCAGCAGTTCTCGACTAGCGGGCCTAAGCTACGAGCAGTACTTC.

The count of this clonotype is one. The chain recombines TRBV19 with TRBJ2-1; no clear D. The germline CDR1 and CDR2 sequences are LNHDA and SQIVND (reference sequence). The germline V and J ends were trimmed by 0 bases and 7 bases, with 10 bases remaining between them. CDR3 length: 14 residues. The CDR3 sequence is CASSIEGLGNEQFF. The CDR3 bases are TGTGCCAGTAGTATAGAGGGATTAGGTAATGAGCAGTTCTTC.

This clonotype has a handful of counts. This chain uses TRBV20-1 with TRBJ2-3; D could derive from TRBD1 or TRBD2 (5 bases each). This CDR3 is built from 11 residues. Trimming cost V 2 bases and J 11 bases, with 11 bases left between them. CDR1 and CDR2 (germline): DFQATT, SNEGSKA (reference sequence). The CDR3 sequence is CSARREGLQYF. CDR3 sequence (DNA): TGCAGTGCTAGAAGAGAGGGGCTGCAGTATTTT.

This clonotype was detected a few times. This rearrangement joins TRBV28 to TRBJ2-3; no clear D gene. The CDR3 is 14 amino acids. Trimming stripped 5 bases from V and 3 bases from J, with 12 bases between. CDR1 is MDHEN, CDR2 SYDVKM, per germline. The CDR3 loop reads CASSISAPTDTQYF. Written as DNA, the CDR3 is TGTGCCAGCAGTATATCCGCTCCAACAGATACGCAGTATTTT.

This clonotype was seen more than once but under ten times. V and J are TRBV10-3 and TRBJ2-7; 14 nucleotides align to TRBD2. The junction had 7 bases not matched to a gene; V was cut back by 6 bases and J by 6 bases. From germline, CDR1 is ENHRY and CDR2 SYGVKD. The CDR3 sequence is 15 residues long. This CDR3 reads CAIREETSGRVEQYF. CDR3 coding DNA: TGTGCCATCAGGGAAGAGACTAGCGGGAGGGTCGAGCAGTACTTC.

This clonotype showed up just a few times. The rearrangement joins TRBV24-1 to TRBJ2-7; perhaps TRBD2 as D (5 bases). The germline V gene encodes CDR1 KGHDR and CDR2 SFDVKD. The CDR3 totals 12 residues. The V end lost 3 bases, the J end lost 9 bases, and 11 bases lay between the germline ends. CDR3 residues: CATSDGLLGQYF. Here the CDR3 DNA reads TGTGCCACCAGTGATGGCTTACTAGGGCAGTACTTC.

This clonotype showed up many times. The rearrangement joins TRBV7-9 to TRBJ2-3; perhaps TRBD1 as D (6 bases). Trimming took off 1 base at V and 2 bases at J, with 10 bases between the two ends. In germline, CDR1 is SEHNR, CDR2 FQNEAQ (reference sequence). The CDR3 extends over 15 amino acids. The CDR3 reads CASSLGTALTDTQYF. CDR3 DNA: TGTGCCAGCAGCTTAGGGACAGCCCTCACAGATACGCAGTATTTT.

This clonotype has only a few counts. This chain joins TRBV12-3 or TRBV12-4 and TRBJ2-7, with a possible D match to TRBD1 (8 bases). V lost 6 bases and J 1 base, leaving 13 bases between the germline ends. This CDR3 comprises 14 residues. CDR3 DNA sequence: TGTGCCAGCAGACAGGGGGGGCATTCCTACGAGCAGTACTTC. It specifies CASRQGGHSYEQYF.

J is TRBJ2-7 and V is TRBV7-9, with 9 bases identical to TRBD2. The CDR3 contains 15 residues. V was clipped by 3 bases and J by 4 bases; unmatched bases: 7. In germline, CDR1 is SEHNR, CDR2 FQNEAQ (reference sequence). The chain's CDR3 is CASSLQASGTYEQYF. In DNA form, the CDR3 reads TGTGCCAGCAGCTTGCAGGCTAGCGGGACGTACGAGCAGTACTTC.

This clonotype was counted ten times or more. The gene calls are TRBV20-1 and TRBJ1-5; possible D gene TRBD1, 6 bases. Germline V gives CDR1 DFQATT, CDR2 SNEGSKA (reference sequence). V was clipped by 0 bases and J by 5 bases, with 17 bases between them. There are 16 residues in the CDR3. DNA for the CDR3: TGCAGTGCTAGAGATCTCGGAGGACAGTCCCATCAGCCCCAGCATTTT. It is translated as CSARDLGGQSHQPQHF.

This clonotype occurred many times. The J gene is TRBJ2-7, the V gene TRBV12-3 or TRBV12-4; 11 bases align to TRBD1. CDR3 length: 16 amino acids. Trimming removed 6 bases from V and 8 bases from J; junction bases left unmatched: 15. This chain's CDR3 is CASSRTRDRGVLQQYF. CDR3 nucleotides: TGTGCCAGCAGCCGCACCCGGGACAGGGGGGTCCTCCAGCAGTACTTC.

The chain couples TRBV5-1 to TRBJ1-1; D might be TRBD1 (6 bases). V was trimmed by 6 bases and J by 5 bases, leaving 17 bases between them. Germline V CDR1 and CDR2: SGHRS, YFSETQ. This CDR3 comprises 14 residues. As DNA, the CDR3 is TGCGCCAGCACCCTGGGAGGGGGAGATACTGAAGCTTTCTTT. This encodes CASTLGGGDTEAFF.

This clonotype was found a few times. This chain joins TRBV20-1 and TRBJ2-2; 12 positions match TRBD2. CDR3 size: 15 residues. V lost 2 bases and J lost 8; bases outside the gene matches: 6. CDR1 is DFQATT, CDR2 SNEGSKA, per germline (reference sequence). The CDR3 DNA reads as TGCAGTGCTAGATCTAGCGGGAGGGCCTTGGGGGAGCTGTTTTTT. Translating gives CSARSSGRALGELFF.

This chain connects TRBV12-3 or TRBV12-4 to TRBJ1-2; no definite D call. This CDR3 has 14 residues. V was clipped by 6 bases and J by 3 bases, with 14 bases between them. The CDR3: CASSYTPPDYGYTF. In DNA form, the CDR3 reads TGTGCCAGCAGCTATACACCTCCAGACTATGGCTACACCTTC.